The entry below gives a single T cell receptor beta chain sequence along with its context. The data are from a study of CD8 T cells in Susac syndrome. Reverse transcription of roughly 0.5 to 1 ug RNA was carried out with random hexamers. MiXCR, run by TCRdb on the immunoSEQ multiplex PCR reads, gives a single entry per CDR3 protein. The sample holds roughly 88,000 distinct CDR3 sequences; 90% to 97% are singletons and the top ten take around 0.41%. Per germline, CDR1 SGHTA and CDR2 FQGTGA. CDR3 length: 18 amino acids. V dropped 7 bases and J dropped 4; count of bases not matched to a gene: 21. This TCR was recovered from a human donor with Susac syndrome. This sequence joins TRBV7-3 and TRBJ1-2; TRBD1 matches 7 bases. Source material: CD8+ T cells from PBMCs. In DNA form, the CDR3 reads TGTGCCAGCATGCAGGGACAGCCCTTTCCTGAACTGGGCTATGGCTACACCTTC. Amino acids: CASMQGQPFPELGYGYTF.